A single sample is the source of the 12 T cell receptor beta chains below, sequenced in a study of tumor and adjacent non-tumor tissue in lung cancer. TCRbeta libraries were built with three rounds of nested PCR, modified from ARM-PCR. TCRdb itself ran the multiplex PCR reads through MiXCR, one entry per CDR3 protein. In the table there are fewer than 85,000 distinct CDR3 sequences, 80% to 85% of which are singletons. RNA was extracted from bulk tissue without any cell sorting. The sequenced material came from lung tumor tissue. Receptor source: a woman in her 50s with non-small cell lung cancer.

As concerns this clonotype: The conserved phenylalanine or tryptophan normally closing the CDR3 is absent here, so this likely arose from a read error. As DNA, the CDR3 is TGTGTCAGCAGGGAACAGGGGGCCACAGATACGCAGTATTGT. The encoded protein is CVSREQGATDTQYC. The chain employs TRBV12-3 or TRBV12-4 and TRBJ2-3; TRBD1 matches at 9 bases. The CDR3 has 14 residues.

In regard to this clonotype: One end of the junction varies from germline; a read error may be responsible. This rearrangement joins TRBV11-1 to TRBJ2-7; D is possibly TRBD1 (6 bases). The CDR3 is made up of 14 amino acids. CDR1 and CDR2 (germline): SGHAT, FQDESV (reference sequence). The CDR3 is CASSHWDNSYEQYF. The CDR3 DNA reads TGTGCCAGCAGTCACTGGGACAACTCCTACGAGCAGTATTTC. Based on the CDR3 plus reference TRBV11-1 and TRBJ2-7, the full variable domain is EAEVAQSPRYKITEKSQAVAFWCDPISGHATLYWYRQILGQGPELLVQFQDESVVDDSQLPKDRFSAERLKGVDSTLKIQPAELGDSAMYLCASSHWDNSYEQYFGPGTRLTVT.

This rearrangement joins TRBV5-1 to TRBJ2-6, with D possibly TRBD1 on 6 matching bases. This CDR3 contains 18 residues. Trimming pared 4 bases from V and 9 bases from J, leaving 26 bases between. Looked up from germline, CDR1 is SGHRS and CDR2 is YFSETQ. The CDR3 DNA reads as TGCGCCAGCAGCCGCCAGGGGACCTCTGGCTCTGGGCTCAACGTCCTGACTTTC. Protein product: CASSRQGTSGSGLNVLTF.

CDR3 loop: CSVELPAGPRDKQFF. CDR3 nucleotides: TGCAGCGTCGAACTTCCGGCGGGACCCCGGGATAAGCAGTTCTTC. The V call is TRBV29-1, the J call TRBJ2-1; weak D call: TRBD2 (6 bases). Germline V gives CDR1 SQVTM, CDR2 ANQGSEA. V was clipped by 6 bases and J by 11 bases, with 26 bases between them. The CDR3 length is 15 residues.

The chain couples TRBV20-1 to TRBJ2-2, with D maybe TRBD2 (5 bases). The V and J ends lost 7 bases and 8 bases respectively, with 20 bases between them. CDR3 size: 14 residues. CDR1 is DFQATT, CDR2 SNEGSKA, per germline (reference sequence). The CDR3 region is CSVSPSSRTGELFF. The DNA for the CDR3 is TGCAGTGTTAGCCCCAGTAGCCGGACTGGGGAGCTGTTTTTT.

This clonotype appeared a single time. Mismatch with germline at one junction end may stem from a read error. The chain links TRBV29-1 to TRBJ2-7, with TRBD1 matching 7 bases. The CDR3 runs 14 residues. Germline CDR1 reads SQVTM; CDR2 reads ANQGSEA. In nucleotides, the CDR3 is TGCAGCGCGTCGACAGGGTGCGAACCCTACGAACAGTACTTC. It encodes CSASTGCEPYEQYF.

The V call is TRBV6-6, the J call TRBJ2-1, with a tentative D call TRBD2 (6 bases). The CDR3 is made up of 17 amino acids. The ends were cut back, 1 base at V and 8 bases at J, with 21 bases in the middle. Germline V CDR1 and CDR2: MNHNY, SVGAGI (reference sequence). The CDR3 DNA follows: TGTGCCAGCAGTTACTTGGTAGCGGTGTCCATGGGGGATGAGCAGTTCTTC. It is translated as CASSYLVAVSMGDEQFF.

The rearrangement uses TRBV11-1 and TRBJ2-3; D gene unclear. V was cut by 6 bases and J by 4 bases, with 17 bases left in between. The CDR3 has 15 residues. Germline assignment: CDR1 SGHAT and CDR2 FQDESV (reference sequence). CDR3 residues: CASSLSLSPADTQYF. As DNA, the CDR3 is TGTGCCAGCAGTTTAAGTCTATCCCCAGCAGATACGCAGTATTTT.

As concerns this clonotype: One end of the junction varies from germline; a read error may be responsible. This rearrangement joins TRBV24-1 to TRBJ1-5; 8 nucleotides match TRBD1. The germline V gene has CDR1 KGHDR and CDR2 SFDVKD. The CDR3 extends over 16 amino acids. CDR3 loop: CATSTAGPGGNQPHHF. The CDR3, as DNA: TGTGCCACCAGTACCGCTGGCCCAGGGGGCAATCAGCCCCATCATTTT.

This clonotype was seen once. The genes are TRBV21-1 and TRBJ1-1. TRBV21-1 is marked as a pseudogene. CDR3 length: 15 amino acids. Written as DNA, the CDR3 is TGTGCCAGCAACAAAGTCGCAGGGAGGGAAAGTGAAGCTTTCTTT. It codes for CASNKVAGRESEAFF.

As regards this clonotype: An end of the junction does not agree with germline; a read error may underlie this. This sequence joins TRBV4-2 and TRBJ2-5, with D perhaps TRBD1 (6 bases). CDR1 and CDR2 (germline): LGHNA, YNFKEQ. CDR3 size: 15 residues. The CDR3 region is CASSMYRERQETQYF. CDR3 coding DNA: TGTGCCAGCAGCATGTACAGGGAGCGCCAAGAGACCCAGTACTTT.

Of note for this clonotype: Compared with germline, one end of the junction differs, possibly owing to a read error. V and J are TRBV4-2 and TRBJ2-3; 8 bases fit TRBD2. Per the germline V gene, CDR1 is LGHNA and CDR2 is YNFKEQ. CDR3 length: 14 amino acids. CDR3: CDSSQAGDIDTQYF. The CDR3 DNA is TGTGACAGCAGCCAAGCGGGAGACATAGATACGCAGTATTTT.